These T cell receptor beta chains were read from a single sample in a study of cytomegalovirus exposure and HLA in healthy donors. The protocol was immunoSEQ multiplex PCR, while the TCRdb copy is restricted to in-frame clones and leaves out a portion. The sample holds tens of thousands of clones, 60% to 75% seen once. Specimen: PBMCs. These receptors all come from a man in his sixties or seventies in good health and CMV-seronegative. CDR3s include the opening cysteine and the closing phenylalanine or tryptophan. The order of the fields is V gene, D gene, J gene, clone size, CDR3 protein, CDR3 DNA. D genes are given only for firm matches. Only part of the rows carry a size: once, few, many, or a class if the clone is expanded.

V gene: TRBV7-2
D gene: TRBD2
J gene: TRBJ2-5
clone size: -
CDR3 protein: CASSLAGGGETQYF
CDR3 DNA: TGTGCCAGCAGCTTAGCTGGCGGGGGGGAGACCCAGTACTTC

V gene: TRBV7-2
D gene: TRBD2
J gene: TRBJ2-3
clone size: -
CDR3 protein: CASSQLAGGLTRSNTQYF
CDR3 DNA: TGTGCCAGCAGCCAACTAGCGGGGGGGCTTACTCGATCTAATACGCAGTATTTT

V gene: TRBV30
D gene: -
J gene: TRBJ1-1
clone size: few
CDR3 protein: CAWSGQFEAFF
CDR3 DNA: TGTGCCTGGAGTGGACAGTTTGAAGCTTTCTTT

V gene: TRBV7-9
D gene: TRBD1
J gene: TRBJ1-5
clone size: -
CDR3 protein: CASSPQGAGNQPQHF
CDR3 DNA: TGTGCCAGCAGCCCACAGGGGGCAGGCAATCAGCCCCAGCATTTT

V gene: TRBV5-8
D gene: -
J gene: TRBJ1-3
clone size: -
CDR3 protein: CASSRGGDGNTIYF
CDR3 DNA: TGTGCCAGCAGTCGAGGAGGGGACGGAAACACCATATATTTT

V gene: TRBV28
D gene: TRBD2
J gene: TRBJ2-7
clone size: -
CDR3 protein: CASSRSGSHYEQYF
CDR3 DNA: TGTGCCAGCAGTCGTAGCGGGAGCCACTACGAGCAGTACTTC

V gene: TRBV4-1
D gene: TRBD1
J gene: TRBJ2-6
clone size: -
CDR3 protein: CASSPSPGTGGSGANVLTF
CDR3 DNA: TGCGCCAGCAGCCCCTCCCCCGGGACAGGGGGAAGTGGGGCCAACGTCCTGACTTTC

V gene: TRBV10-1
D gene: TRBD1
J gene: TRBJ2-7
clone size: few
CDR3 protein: CARFGRGRYEQYF
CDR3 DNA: TGCGCCAGGTTCGGCAGGGGGCGCTACGAGCAGTACTTC

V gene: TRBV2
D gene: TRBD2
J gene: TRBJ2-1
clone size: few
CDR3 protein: CASSTGLAGLNEQFF
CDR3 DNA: TGTGCCAGCAGCACGGGACTAGCGGGCCTCAATGAGCAGTTCTTC

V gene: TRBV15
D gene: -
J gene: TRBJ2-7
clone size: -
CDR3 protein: CATSRGMGHAYEQYF
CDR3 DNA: TGTGCCACCAGCAGAGGGATGGGGCACGCCTACGAGCAGTACTTC

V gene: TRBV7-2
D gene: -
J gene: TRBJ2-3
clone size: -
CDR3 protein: CASSFEADGTDTQYF
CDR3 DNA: TGTGCCAGCAGCTTTGAGGCGGATGGCACAGATACGCAGTATTTT

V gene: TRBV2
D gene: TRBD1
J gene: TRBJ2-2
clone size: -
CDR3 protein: CASSRTGTENTGELFF
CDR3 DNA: TGTGCCAGCAGCCGAACCGGGACAGAGAACACCGGGGAGCTGTTTTTT

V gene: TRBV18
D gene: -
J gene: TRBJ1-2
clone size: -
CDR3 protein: CASSPTGSDGYTF
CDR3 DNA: TGTGCCAGCTCACCGACCGGAAGCGATGGCTACACCTTC

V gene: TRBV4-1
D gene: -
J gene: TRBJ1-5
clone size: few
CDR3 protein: CASSQVRVGQPQHF
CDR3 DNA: TGCGCCAGCAGCCAAGTCAGGGTCGGACAGCCCCAGCATTTT

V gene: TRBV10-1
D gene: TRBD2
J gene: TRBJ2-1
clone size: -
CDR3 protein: CASSDQAGRGEQFF
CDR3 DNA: TGCGCCAGCAGTGATCAAGCGGGGAGAGGTGAGCAGTTCTTC

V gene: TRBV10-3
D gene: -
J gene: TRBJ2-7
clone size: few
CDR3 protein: CAISGTVLRGEQYF
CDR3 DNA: TGTGCCATCAGTGGGACAGTCCTTCGGGGCGAGCAGTACTTC

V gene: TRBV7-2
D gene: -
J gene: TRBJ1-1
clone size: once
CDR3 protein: CASSPDRNMNTEAFF
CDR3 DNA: TGTGCCAGCAGCCCAGACAGAAACATGAACACTGAAGCTTTCTTT

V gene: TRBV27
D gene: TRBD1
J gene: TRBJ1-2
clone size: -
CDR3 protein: CASSLTGVGYGYTF
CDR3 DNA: TGTGCCAGCAGTTTGACAGGGGTCGGCTATGGCTACACCTTC

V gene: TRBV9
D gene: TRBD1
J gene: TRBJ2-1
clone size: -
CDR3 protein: CASSVVSGQGRNEQFF
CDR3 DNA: TGTGCCAGCAGCGTAGTCTCGGGACAGGGACGCAATGAGCAGTTCTTC

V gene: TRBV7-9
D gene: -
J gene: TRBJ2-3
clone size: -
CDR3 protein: CASSPGQEGDTQYF
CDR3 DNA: TGTGCCAGCAGCCCCGGACAGGAGGGGGATACGCAGTATTTT

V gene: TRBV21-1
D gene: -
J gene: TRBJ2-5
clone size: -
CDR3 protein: CASSKKDWDRNQETQYF
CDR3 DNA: TGTGCCAGCAGCAAAAAAGACTGGGACAGGAACCAAGAGACCCAGTACTTC

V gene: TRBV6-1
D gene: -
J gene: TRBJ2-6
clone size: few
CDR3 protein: CASSESAGANVLTF
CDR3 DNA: TGTGCCAGCAGTGAGTCCGCTGGGGCCAACGTCCTGACTTTC

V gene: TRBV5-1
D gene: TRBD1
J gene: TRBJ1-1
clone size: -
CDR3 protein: CASSIGQGFTEAFF
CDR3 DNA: TGCGCCAGCAGCATCGGACAGGGATTCACTGAAGCTTTCTTT

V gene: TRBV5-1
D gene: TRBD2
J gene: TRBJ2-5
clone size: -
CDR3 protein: CASSTGGGETQYF
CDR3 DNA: TGCGCCAGCAGCACGGGAGGAGGGGAGACCCAGTACTTC

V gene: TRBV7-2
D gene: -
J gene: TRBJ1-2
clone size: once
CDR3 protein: CASSSQGGENYGYTF
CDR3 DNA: TGTGCCAGCAGCTCACAGGGTGGTGAGAACTATGGCTACACCTTC

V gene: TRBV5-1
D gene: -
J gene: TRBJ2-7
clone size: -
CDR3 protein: CASSFSRQAGEQYF
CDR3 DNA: TGCGCCAGCAGCTTTTCAAGACAGGCTGGGGAGCAGTACTTC

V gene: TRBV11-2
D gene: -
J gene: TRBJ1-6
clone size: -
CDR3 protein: CASSFPLQGNSPLHF
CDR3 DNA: TGTGCCAGCAGCTTTCCATTGCAGGGCAATTCACCCCTCCACTTT

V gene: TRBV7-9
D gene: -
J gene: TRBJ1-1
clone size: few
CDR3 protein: CASSFSSDTEAFF
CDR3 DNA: TGTGCCAGCAGCTTCTCTTCGGACACTGAAGCTTTCTTT

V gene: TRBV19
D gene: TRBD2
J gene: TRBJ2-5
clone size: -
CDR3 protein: CASSIGGGSGAQETQYF
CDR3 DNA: TGTGCCAGTAGTATTGGTGGTGGTAGCGGGGCACAAGAGACCCAGTACTTC

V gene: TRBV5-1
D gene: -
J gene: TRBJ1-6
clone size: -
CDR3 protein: CASSLVTGESFNSPLHF
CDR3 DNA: TGCGCCAGCAGCTTGGTAACCGGGGAGAGTTTCAATTCACCCCTCCACTTT

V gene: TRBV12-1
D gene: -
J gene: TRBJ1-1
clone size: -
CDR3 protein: CAPAGETTMNTEAFF
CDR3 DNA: TGTGCCCCCGCGGGAGAAACCACCATGAACACTGAAGCTTTCTTT

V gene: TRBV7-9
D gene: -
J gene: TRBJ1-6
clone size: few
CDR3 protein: CASSVQRQGNSPLHF
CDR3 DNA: TGTGCCAGCAGCGTCCAGCGGCAGGGGAATTCACCCCTCCACTTT

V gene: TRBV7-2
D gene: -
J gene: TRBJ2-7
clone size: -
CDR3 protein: CASSLAGTNEQYF
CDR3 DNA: TGTGCCAGCAGCTTAGCCGGGACAAACGAGCAGTACTTC

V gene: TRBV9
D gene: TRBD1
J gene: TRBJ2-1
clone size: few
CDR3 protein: CASSSPSGTEGSEQFF
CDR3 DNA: TGTGCCAGCAGCTCCCCCTCCGGGACAGAAGGAAGTGAGCAGTTCTTC

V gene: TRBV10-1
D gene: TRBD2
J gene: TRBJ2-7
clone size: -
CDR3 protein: CASGTRAGEQYF
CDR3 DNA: TGCGCCAGCGGGACTAGAGCTGGCGAGCAGTACTTC

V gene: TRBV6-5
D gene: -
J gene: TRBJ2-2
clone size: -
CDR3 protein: CASSRTVGVQVELFF
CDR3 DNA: TGTGCCAGCAGTAGGACCGTCGGGGTTCAGGTCGAGCTGTTTTTT

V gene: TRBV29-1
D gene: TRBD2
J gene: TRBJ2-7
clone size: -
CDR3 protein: CSVGGTSDGEQYF
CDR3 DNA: TGCAGCGTTGGCGGGACTAGCGATGGCGAGCAGTACTTC

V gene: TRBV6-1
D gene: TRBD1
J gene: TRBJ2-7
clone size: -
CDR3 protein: CASETGSDGVEQYF
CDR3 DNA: TGTGCCAGCGAGACAGGGTCGGACGGAGTGGAGCAGTACTTC

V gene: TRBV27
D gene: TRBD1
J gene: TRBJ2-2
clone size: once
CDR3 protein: CASSFRTGWRNMNTGELVF
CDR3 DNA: TGTGCCAGCAGTTTTCGGACAGGGTGGCGTAACATGAACACCGGGGAGCTGGTTTTT

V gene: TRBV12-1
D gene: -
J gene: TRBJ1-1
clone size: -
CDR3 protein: CASSFALTRREGTEAFF
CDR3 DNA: TGTGCCAGCAGCTTTGCCCTGACTCGGAGGGAGGGCACTGAAGCTTTCTTT

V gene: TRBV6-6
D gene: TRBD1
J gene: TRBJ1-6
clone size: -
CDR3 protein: CASTTRQGGGSPLHF
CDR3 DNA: TGTGCCAGCACCACTCGACAGGGGGGAGGTTCACCCCTCCACTTT

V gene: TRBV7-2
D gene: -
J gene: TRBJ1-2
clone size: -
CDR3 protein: CASSLEPGPSYGYTF
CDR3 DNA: TGTGCCAGCAGCTTAGAACCAGGGCCCAGCTATGGCTACACCTTC

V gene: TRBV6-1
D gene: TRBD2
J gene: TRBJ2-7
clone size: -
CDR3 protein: CASHFAGGYEQYF
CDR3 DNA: TGTGCCAGCCATTTCGCGGGGGGATACGAGCAGTACTTC

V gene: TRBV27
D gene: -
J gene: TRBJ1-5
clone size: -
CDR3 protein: CASSLVRLAGNSNQPQHF
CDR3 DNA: TGTGCCAGCAGTTTGGTCCGTTTGGCGGGTAATAGCAATCAGCCCCAGCATTTT

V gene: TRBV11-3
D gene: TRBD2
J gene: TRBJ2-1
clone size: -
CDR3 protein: CASSLDWSSGRDYNEQFF
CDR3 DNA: TGTGCCAGCAGCTTAGATTGGTCTAGCGGGAGAGATTACAATGAGCAGTTCTTC

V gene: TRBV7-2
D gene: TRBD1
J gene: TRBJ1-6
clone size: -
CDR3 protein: CASSLEQGGFSPLHF
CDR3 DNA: TGTGCCAGCAGCTTAGAGCAGGGGGGATTTTCACCCCTCCACTTT

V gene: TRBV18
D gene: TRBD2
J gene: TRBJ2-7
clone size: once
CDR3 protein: CASSPQRLAGDHEQYF
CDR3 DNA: TGTGCCAGCTCACCACAACGCCTAGCGGGGGACCACGAGCAGTACTTC

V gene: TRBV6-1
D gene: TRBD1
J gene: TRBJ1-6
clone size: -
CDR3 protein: CASTSGQGGSPLHF
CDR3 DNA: TGTGCCAGCACTTCGGGACAGGGAGGGTCACCCCTCCACTTT

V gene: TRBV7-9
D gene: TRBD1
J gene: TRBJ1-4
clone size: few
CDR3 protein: CASSRWTGENEKLFF
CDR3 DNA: TGTGCCAGCAGCCGCTGGACAGGAGAGAATGAAAAACTGTTTTTT

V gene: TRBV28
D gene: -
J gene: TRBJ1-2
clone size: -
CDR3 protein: CASRLGGLGGYTF
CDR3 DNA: TGTGCCAGCAGACTTGGGGGGTTGGGTGGCTACACCTTC

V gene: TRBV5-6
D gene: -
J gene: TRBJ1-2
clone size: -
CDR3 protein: CASSLSGFYGYTF
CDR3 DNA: TGTGCCAGCAGCTTGTCAGGGTTCTATGGCTACACCTTC

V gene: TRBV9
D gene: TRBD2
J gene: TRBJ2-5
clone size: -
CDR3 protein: CASSPPNLAGQETQYF
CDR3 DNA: TGTGCCAGCAGCCCCCCGAATTTAGCGGGCCAAGAGACCCAGTACTTC

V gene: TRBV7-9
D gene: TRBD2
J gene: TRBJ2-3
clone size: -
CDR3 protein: CASSFLAGVGGSTDTQYF
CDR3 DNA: TGTGCCAGCAGCTTCCTAGCGGGAGTAGGGGGGAGCACAGATACGCAGTATTTT